The 18 T cell receptor beta chains reported below all come from one sample, sequenced in a study of T cell responses to AZD1222 COVID-19 vaccine. This table comes from immunoSEQ multiplex PCR, and its TCRdb copy is limited to in-frame clones, with some not included. The sample carries 150,000 to 190,000 clones, roughly nine tenths recorded once. The source was peripheral blood, collected on day 0 of AZD1222 vaccination. These receptor sequences come from an adult in good health.

The count of this clone is one. V is TRBV6-2 or TRBV6-3 and J is TRBJ1-2; tentatively, D is TRBD1 (5 bases). V was pared by 2 bases and J by 8 bases, with 15 bases between. The germline V gene encodes CDR1 MNHEY and CDR2 SVGEGT. The CDR3 totals 14 residues. CDR3 protein: CASSYPDIPPGYTF. CDR3 nucleotide sequence: TGTGCCAGCAGTTACCCGGACATCCCACCGGGCTACACCTTC.

This chain uses TRBV9 with TRBJ2-4; D is unclear. The CDR3 runs to 16 residues. From germline, CDR1 is SGDLS and CDR2 YYNGEE. Trimming took off 0 bases at V and 0 bases at J, with 10 bases between the two ends. This CDR3 reads CASSVGIDAAKNIQYF. The CDR3 bases are TGTGCCAGCAGCGTAGGAATCGACGCAGCCAAAAACATTCAGTACTTC.

The genes are TRBV10-3 and TRBJ2-3, with 11 bases identical to TRBD2. The V and J ends lost 10 bases and 3 bases, in that order; junction bases with no gene match: 12. The V gene's germline CDR1 is ENHRY and CDR2 SYGVKD. The CDR3 length is 16 residues. The CDR3 reads CATRGIAGGPTDTQYF. Here the CDR3 DNA reads TGTGCCACGCGGGGAATAGCGGGAGGGCCGACAGATACGCAGTATTTT.

The chain combines TRBV6-5 with TRBJ2-4, with 11 positions matching TRBD2. The germline gives CDR1 MNHEY, CDR2 SVGAGI. The CDR3 sequence is 14 residues long. Trimming took 5 bases from V and 8 from J; bases not matched to a gene: 5. CDR3 DNA sequence: TGTGCCAGCAGTCCGCCGGGACTAGCGGACATTCAGTACTTC. Translating gives CASSPPGLADIQYF.

V usage is TRBV6-2 or TRBV6-3 and J usage is TRBJ2-5; 9 nucleotides match TRBD1. CDR1 MNHEY and CDR2 SVGEGT come from the germline V gene. The CDR3 sequence is 15 residues long. V trimming: 6 bases; J trimming: 4 bases; junction bases outside the gene matches: 9. In DNA form, the CDR3 reads TGTGCCAGCAGCAGACCGGGACAGGGCCGAGAGACCCAGTACTTC. It translates to CASSRPGQGRETQYF.

This chain connects TRBV10-3 to TRBJ2-7, with D unclear. The CDR3 has 18 residues. Trimming pared 0 bases from V and 3 bases from J, leaving 21 bases between. CDR1 and CDR2 from the germline V gene are ENHRY and SYGVKD. Here the CDR3 reads CAISESRDTGMFGYEQYF. In DNA, the CDR3 is TGTGCCATCAGTGAGTCGAGAGACACCGGCATGTTCGGCTACGAGCAGTACTTC.

The CDR3 here is CASSPDRGPSTDTQYF. The CDR3 region has the DNA TGTGCCAGCTCACCGGACAGGGGTCCTAGCACAGATACGCAGTATTTT. The J gene is TRBJ2-3, the V gene TRBV18; 9 bases are shared with TRBD1. The CDR3 is made up of 16 amino acids. The ends lost 3 bases at V and 0 bases at J; junction bases unmatched: 4. The germline gives CDR1 KGHSH, CDR2 LQKENI.

The rearrangement joins TRBV18 to TRBJ1-2; D is possibly TRBD1 (6 bases). Germline V CDR1 and CDR2: KGHSH, LQKENI. The CDR3 sequence is 14 residues long. V was cut by 3 bases and J by 2 bases, with 10 bases left in between. The CDR3 DNA sequence: TGTGCCAGCTCACCGGACAGACCCAACTATGGCTACACCTTC. It translates to CASSPDRPNYGYTF.

This clone came up once. Here the CDR3 reads CSVQRTYEQYF. The CDR3 nucleotides are TGCAGCGTTCAGAGAACCTACGAGCAGTACTTC. The gene calls are TRBV29-1 and TRBJ2-7; no firm D call. Trimming cost V 5 bases and J 2 bases, with 7 bases left between them. CDR3 size: 11 residues. The germline CDR1 and CDR2 sequences are SQVTM and ANQGSEA.

The CDR3 DNA reads TGTGCCAGCAGGAGGACACGGGAAAAACTGTTTTTT. Its translation is CASRRTREKLFF. The V and J genes are TRBV12-3 or TRBV12-4 and TRBJ1-4, with TRBD1 as a possible D gene (5 bases). There are 12 residues in the CDR3. V dropped 6 bases and J dropped 8 bases, with 10 bases sitting between them.

This clone was detected once. The DNA for the CDR3 is TGTGCCAGCACTAAGGAGGCAGCCCTCAATCAGCCCCAGCATTTT. Its protein is CASTKEAALNQPQHF. V is TRBV2 and J is TRBJ1-5, with D unclear. Germline assignment: CDR1 SNHLY and CDR2 FYNNEI. Trimming cost V 7 bases and J 3 bases, with 16 bases left between them. CDR3 length: 15 amino acids.

The chain carries TRBV4-1 and TRBJ1-3, with unresolved D. V was trimmed by 4 bases and J by 2 bases, leaving 12 bases between them. From germline, CDR1 is MGHRA and CDR2 YSYEKL. The CDR3 consists of 15 residues. CDR3 residues: CASSPNLGAGNTIYF. In DNA form, the CDR3 reads TGCGCCAGCAGCCCCAATCTCGGGGCTGGAAACACCATATATTTT.

The DNA of the CDR3 is TGCAGTGCTAGAAGGCGCAATGAGCAGTTCTTC. Its protein product is CSARRRNEQFF. V is TRBV20-1 and J is TRBJ2-1, with no clear D. Per germline, CDR1 DFQATT and CDR2 SNEGSKA (reference sequence). V was shortened by 2 bases and J by 6 bases, with 5 bases between the two germline ends. This CDR3 contains 11 residues.

This chain links TRBV13 with TRBJ2-1; 12 nucleotides agree with TRBD2. CDR1 and CDR2 from the germline V gene are PRHDT and FYEKMQ (reference sequence). The CDR3 is 15 residues long. Trimming removed 2 bases from V and 7 bases from J; junction bases left unmatched: 3. Here the CDR3 reads CASSLRLAGVNEQFF. The CDR3 nucleotides read TGTGCCAGCAGCTTAAGACTAGCGGGAGTAAATGAGCAGTTCTTC.

This sequence joins TRBV6-5 and TRBJ1-2; D unresolved. V dropped 4 bases and J dropped 4 bases, with 7 bases sitting between them. Germline loops: CDR1 MNHEY, CDR2 SVGAGI. CDR3 length: 12 amino acids. The CDR3 sequence: CASSSAGYGYTF. The CDR3 nucleotides read TGTGCCAGCAGTTCCGCCGGCTATGGCTACACCTTC.

For this clone: At the DNA level, this CDR3 is encoded by other sequences in the same sample as well. The rearrangement joins TRBV19 to TRBJ2-3; D is unclear. This CDR3 is built from 12 residues. Germline V lookup: CDR1 LNHDA, CDR2 SQIVND (reference sequence). Trimming took off 5 bases at V and 3 bases at J, with 6 bases between the two ends. The CDR3 here is CASSPSTDTQYF. Written as DNA, the CDR3 is TGTGCCAGTAGTCCTTCGACAGATACGCAGTATTTT.

The J gene is TRBJ1-3, the V gene TRBV15; 7 bases agree with TRBD1. CDR1 is LNHNV, CDR2 YYDKDF, per germline (reference sequence). The CDR3 runs to 17 residues. Unmatched junction bases numbered 8, after V lost 3 bases and J lost 0 bases. In nucleotides, the CDR3 is TGTGCCACCAGCAGCCACCCGGGACAGAGCTCTGGAAACACCATATATTTT. Translated, it gives CATSSHPGQSSGNTIYF.

For this clone: Other nucleotide sequences from this sample produce the same CDR3. The genes are TRBV3-1 (or the pseudogene TRBV3-2) and TRBJ2-4; TRBD2 might be the D (7 bases). Germline V lookup: CDR1 LGHDT, CDR2 YNNKEL (reference sequence). The CDR3 loop spans 16 amino acids. V was clipped by 1 base and J by 0 bases, with 10 bases between them. CDR3 in DNA: TGTGCCAGCAGCCAAGGCGGGGGCCTAGCCAAAAACATTCAGTACTTC. Translating gives CASSQGGGLAKNIQYF.